These T cell receptor beta chains were read from a single sample in a study of cytomegalovirus exposure and HLA in healthy donors. Here immunoSEQ multiplex PCR was the method, and the copy in TCRdb shows in-frame clones only, minus some. The table includes around 210,000 clones, 65% to 85% detected once. The specimen sequenced was PBMCs. These receptors were taken from a man in his fifties or sixties in good health and CMV-seronegative. Both conserved end residues are part of each CDR3. The order of the fields is V gene, clone size, J gene, D gene, CDR3 protein, CDR3 DNA. The D gene is left open where the match is weak. A clone size is listed for some rows: how often the clone was seen (once, few, many), or a class if it is expanded.

TRBV15	NA	TRBJ2-1	TRBD1	CATSRGGQGINEQFF	TGTGCCACCAGCAGAGGTGGACAGGGCATCAATGAGCAGTTCTTC
TRBV28	NA	TRBJ1-5	NA	CASSPRGFRGNQPQHF	TGTGCCAGCAGTCCCCGGGGGTTTAGAGGCAATCAGCCCCAGCATTTT
TRBV11-3	once	TRBJ2-3	TRBD2	CASSLGYPGLAYRTDTQYF	TGTGCCAGCAGCTTAGGTTATCCCGGACTAGCGTACCGCACAGATACGCAGTATTTT
TRBV5-1	NA	TRBJ1-4	NA	CASSFGPGQRQGEKLFF	TGCGCCAGCAGCTTTGGACCCGGACAGAGGCAGGGTGAAAAACTGTTTTTT
TRBV19	once	TRBJ2-3	TRBD2	CASSTLAGRDTQYF	TGTGCCAGTAGTACCCTAGCGGGCCGAGATACGCAGTATTTT
TRBV6-5	NA	TRBJ1-2	NA	CASRTTPYGYTF	TGTGCCAGCAGAACAACCCCCTATGGCTACACCTTC
TRBV7-3	NA	TRBJ2-1	TRBD2	CASSSGRAWDEQFF	TGTGCCAGCAGCTCCGGGAGGGCCTGGGATGAGCAGTTCTTC
TRBV4-1	few	TRBJ1-2	TRBD1	CASSQQQGADYGYTF	TGCGCCAGCAGCCAGCAACAGGGGGCGGACTATGGCTACACCTTC
TRBV5-1	once	TRBJ2-3	TRBD2	CASSLAGGRIDTQYF	TGCGCCAGCAGCTTGGCCGGCGGGAGGATAGATACGCAGTATTTT
TRBV2	few	TRBJ2-7	TRBD2	CASSSKSGSHEQYF	TGTGCCAGCAGTTCTAAGAGCGGGAGCCACGAGCAGTACTTC
TRBV9	NA	TRBJ2-3	TRBD2	CASSVAPLSSGRSTDTQYF	TGTGCCAGCAGCGTAGCCCCCCTGAGTAGCGGGAGGAGCACAGATACGCAGTATTTT
TRBV18	once	TRBJ2-5	NA	CASSPLREETQYF	TGTGCCAGCTCACCGCTGAGGGAAGAGACCCAGTACTTC
TRBV25-1	NA	TRBJ2-3	NA	CASRDGGATQYF	TGTGCCAGCAGAGACGGGGGAGCTACGCAGTATTTT
TRBV18	NA	TRBJ1-5	NA	CASAQGHQPQHF	TGTGCCAGTGCCCAGGGGCATCAGCCCCAGCATTTT
TRBV28	NA	TRBJ1-2	TRBD1	CASSSPAGGAGNYGYTF	TGTGCCAGCAGTTCCCCTGCAGGGGGCGCGGGTAACTATGGCTACACCTTC
TRBV27	NA	TRBJ1-2	TRBD1	CASSLRAGGYDGYTF	TGTGCCAGCAGTTTACGGGCAGGGGGCTACGATGGCTACACCTTC
TRBV4-1	few	TRBJ2-3	TRBD2	CASRLAGLTDTQYF	TGCGCCAGCAGACTAGCGGGGCTTACAGATACGCAGTATTTT
TRBV7-9	NA	TRBJ1-5	NA	CASSPLGSILTPQHF	TGTGCCAGCAGCCCCCTGGGGAGTATATTGACGCCCCAGCATTTT
TRBV2	NA	TRBJ2-2	NA	CASSVGSGELFF	TGTGCCAGCAGTGTAGGGAGCGGGGAGCTGTTTTTT
TRBV18	NA	TRBJ2-7	TRBD2	CASSHTSGRAHEQYF	TGTGCCAGCTCACACACTAGCGGGAGGGCCCACGAGCAGTACTTC
TRBV2	NA	TRBJ2-1	TRBD1	CASSGDSSYNEQFF	TGTGCCAGCAGCGGGGACAGCTCCTACAATGAGCAGTTCTTC
TRBV7-9	once	TRBJ2-1	NA	CASSFLRTAYNEQFF	TGTGCCAGCAGCTTCTTACGGACAGCCTACAATGAGCAGTTCTTC
TRBV5-1	NA	TRBJ1-6	NA	CASSLVSVYNSPLHF	TGCGCCAGCAGCTTGGTGTCAGTTTATAATTCACCCCTCCACTTT
TRBV6-5	NA	TRBJ2-3	NA	CASSYSGTDTQYF	TGTGCCAGCAGTTACTCGGGGACTGATACGCAGTATTTT
TRBV28	NA	TRBJ2-2	TRBD1	CASNPWTGNTGELFF	TGTGCCAGCAACCCGTGGACAGGGAACACCGGGGAGCTGTTTTTT
TRBV7-9	once	TRBJ2-5	NA	CASGPQETQYF	TGTGCCAGCGGCCCCCAAGAGACCCAGTACTTC
TRBV2	NA	TRBJ2-7	TRBD2	CASSDEGLAGEQYF	TGTGCCAGCAGTGACGAGGGACTAGCGGGGGAGCAGTACTTC
TRBV19	NA	TRBJ2-1	TRBD2	CASSPTSGGANEQFF	TGTGCCAGTAGTCCCACTAGCGGAGGTGCCAATGAGCAGTTCTTC
TRBV10-3	NA	TRBJ1-2	NA	CAIRVDSANYGYTF	TGTGCCATCAGAGTGGACAGTGCTAACTATGGCTACACCTTC
TRBV19	NA	TRBJ2-2	NA	CASSIRGIGELFF	TGTGCCAGTAGTATCCGGGGAATCGGGGAGCTGTTTTTT